One and the same sample provided the 32 T cell receptor beta chains below, sequenced in a study of T cells in Graves' hyperthyroidism and ophthalmopathy. From RNA transcripts, TCR beta CDR3 regions were amplified. First-round RT-PCR targeting the TCR CDR3 was performed with the HTBI primer set. TCRdb re-called the multiplex PCR reads through MiXCR, storing one row per CDR3 protein. Altogether fewer than 900,000 distinct CDR3 sequences are present, approximately 18% being singletons, with the ten largest covering around 15%. The specimen sequenced was blood. These receptors were collected from a woman in her forties or fifties with Graves' hyperthyroidism that later progressed to Graves' ophthalmopathy.

This chain connects TRBV11-2 to TRBJ2-3, with D perhaps TRBD2 (7 bases). The CDR3 length is 16 residues. Trimming removed 5 bases from V and 2 bases from J, with 17 bases in between. Germline CDR1 is SGHAT and CDR2 is FQNNGV. CDR3 bases: TGTGCCAGCAGCGGGGGGGGGGCCCCGTACACAGATACGCAGTATTTT. This encodes CASSGGGAPYTDTQYF.

V gene TRBV6-1 combines with J gene TRBJ1-5; D remains unclear. CDR3 length: 12 residues. Germline V gives CDR1 MNHNS, CDR2 SASEGT. Trimming pared 7 bases from V and 4 bases from J, leaving 8 bases between. DNA for the CDR3: TGTGCCAGCAACTTTGGTAATCAGCCCCAGCATTTT. Amino acids: CASNFGNQPQHF.

The chain combines TRBV7-6 with TRBJ2-2, with D perhaps TRBD1 or TRBD2 (5 bases each). Germline V CDR1 and CDR2: SGHVS, FNYEAQ. With 8 bases removed from V and 7 bases from J, the gap between germline ends came to 8 bases. The CDR3 consists of 11 residues. Here the CDR3 reads CASGGGGELFF. The CDR3 DNA follows: TGTGCCAGCGGGGGTGGCGGGGAGCTGTTTTTT.

Many counts were recorded for this clonotype. J is TRBJ1-4 and V is TRBV30, with a weak D call TRBD1 (6 bases). V gave up 3 bases and J gave up 5 bases, with 13 bases separating them. Germline V gene data show CDR1 as GTSNPN and CDR2 as SVGIG (reference sequence). This CDR3 is built from 14 residues. The DNA for the CDR3 is TGTGCCTGGAGCCTACAGGGAGAGAATGAAAAACTGTTTTTT. Its protein is CAWSLQGENEKLFF.

There are a few counts of this clonotype. The rearrangement links TRBV9 to TRBJ2-1; D is possibly TRBD1 (6 bases). The CDR3 contains 15 residues. V shed 4 bases and J shed 6 bases, with 17 bases lying between them. The V gene's germline CDR1 is SGDLS and CDR2 YYNGEE. CDR3 region: CASSRGAGVINEQFF. The CDR3 bases are TGTGCCAGCAGCAGAGGGGCAGGGGTAATCAATGAGCAGTTCTTC.

This clonotype came up once. The chain couples TRBV29-1 to TRBJ1-2; D remains ambiguous. CDR1 SQVTM and CDR2 ANQGSEA come from the germline V gene. The CDR3 has 12 residues. Deletions cut 7 bases from V and 3 bases from J, with 12 bases between. The CDR3 sequence is CSATRLDYGYTF. CDR3 nucleotide sequence: TGCAGCGCGACACGGTTAGACTATGGCTACACCTTC.

This clonotype was found many times. This rearrangement joins TRBV7-9 to TRBJ1-2; D is ambiguous. Trimming took off 3 bases at V and 0 bases at J, with 11 bases between the two ends. The CDR3 contains 15 residues. The germline V gene encodes CDR1 SEHNR and CDR2 FQNEAQ (reference sequence). The CDR3 nucleotides are TGTGCCAGCAGCTTCGACGGAGAAACTAACTATGGCTACACCTTC. Translating gives CASSFDGETNYGYTF.

This clonotype was counted ten times or more. The V and J genes are TRBV3-1 and TRBJ1-1; D is perhaps TRBD1 (5 bases). CDR3 length: 13 residues. From germline, CDR1 is LGHDT and CDR2 YNNKEL (reference sequence). Trimming left V 0 bases short and J 8 bases short, with 10 bases between. CDR3 in DNA: TGTGCCAGCAGCCAAGAGTGGGGCCACGAAGCTTTCTTT. Residues: CASSQEWGHEAFF.

In this sample, this clonotype turned up a few times. The rearrangement joins TRBV2 to TRBJ2-5; D gene uncertain. This CDR3 is 13 amino acids long. V was cut by 10 bases and J by 2 bases, with 14 bases left in between. Germline V gives CDR1 SNHLY, CDR2 FYNNEI. CDR3 sequence: CAISDAKQETQYF. In nucleotides, the CDR3 is TGTGCCATCTCGGACGCAAAACAAGAGACCCAGTACTTC.

Ten or more counts support this clonotype. The chain employs TRBV11-2 and TRBJ2-3, with TRBD2 matching 9 bases. This CDR3 is built from 14 residues. Trimming removed 5 bases from V and 3 bases from J; junction bases left unmatched: 3. Germline V CDR1 and CDR2: SGHAT, FQNNGV. CDR3 in amino acids: CASSIGLATDTQYF. CDR3 nucleotides: TGTGCCAGCAGCATCGGACTAGCGACAGATACGCAGTATTTT. Drawing the rest from reference TRBV11-2 and TRBJ2-3, the complete variable domain is EAGVAQSPRYKIIEKRQSVAFWCNPISGHATLYWYQQILGQGPKLLIQFQNNGVVDDSQLPKDRFSAERLKGVDSTLKIQPAKLEDSAVYLCASSIGLATDTQYFGPGTRLTVL.

The table lists this clonotype with a few counts. The gene calls are TRBV7-9 and TRBJ2-7; no clear D. This CDR3 has 12 residues. Per germline, CDR1 SEHNR and CDR2 FQNEAQ (reference sequence). Trimming stripped 4 bases from V and 4 bases from J, with 8 bases between. CDR3 DNA: TGTGCCAGCAGCTACGGATTTTACGAGCAGTACTTC. Translation: CASSYGFYEQYF.

The rearrangement joins TRBV20-1 to TRBJ1-1; 9 bases are a match to TRBD1. V lost 5 bases, J lost 4 bases, and 14 bases stayed unmatched. The CDR3 length is 16 residues. CDR1 DFQATT and CDR2 SNEGSKA come from the germline V gene (reference sequence). Here the CDR3 DNA reads TGCAGTGCTCGCAGCGGGACAGGGTGGTCGGGCACTGAAGCTTTCTTT. Its translation is CSARSGTGWSGTEAFF.

This clonotype came up a few times. V usage is TRBV29-1 and J usage is TRBJ1-2; D is possibly TRBD1 (5 bases). V lost 4 bases and J 2 bases, leaving 11 bases between the germline ends. The germline V gene encodes CDR1 SQVTM and CDR2 ANQGSEA. The CDR3 has 13 amino acids. The CDR3 region has the DNA TGCAGCGTTGGACAGAGTACCAACTATGGCTACACCTTC. It translates to CSVGQSTNYGYTF.

This clonotype was seen repeatedly, ten times or more. The J gene is TRBJ1-5, the V gene TRBV2, with TRBD1 matching 7 bases. The germline gives CDR1 SNHLY, CDR2 FYNNEI. The CDR3 length is 14 residues. Germline trimming cut 6 bases from V and 1 base from J; bases unmatched to any gene: 3. In nucleotides, the CDR3 is TGTGCCAGCAGGGCGGACAGGAGCAATCAGCCCCAGCATTTT. Protein sequence: CASRADRSNQPQHF.

This clonotype was detected only a few times. This rearrangement joins TRBV6-1 to TRBJ1-5; D is perhaps TRBD1 (5 bases). CDR1 is MNHNS and CDR2 is SASEGT in the germline V gene. V shed 5 bases and J shed 7 bases, with 15 bases lying between them. CDR3 length: 14 amino acids. The CDR3 protein is CASSSPVGQQPQHF. The CDR3 DNA follows: TGTGCCAGCAGTTCCCCGGTGGGGCAGCAGCCCCAGCATTTT.

This clonotype was found a few times. The J gene is TRBJ2-1, the V gene TRBV5-1, with TRBD2 identical over 10 bases. This CDR3 is 16 amino acids long. From germline, CDR1 is SGHRS and CDR2 YFSETQ. V was pared by 1 base and J by 7 bases, with 8 bases of the junction left unmatched. In DNA form, the CDR3 reads TGCGCCAGCAGCTTGTTTCCTAGCGGGGGTCTAAATGAGCAGTTCTTC. It encodes CASSLFPSGGLNEQFF.

The rearrangement joins TRBV29-1 to TRBJ2-4; D is perhaps TRBD1 (5 bases). The CDR3 loop spans 16 amino acids. Germline CDR1 is SQVTM and CDR2 is ANQGSEA. V was pared by 4 bases and J by 1 base, with 17 bases between. CDR3 coding DNA: TGCAGCGTTGTCGGAGCCGACCAGGGCGCCAAAAACATTCAGTACTTC. Protein: CSVVGADQGAKNIQYF.

This clonotype was counted between two and nine times. The CDR3 sequence: CASLRLAGGGYNEQFF. The CDR3, as DNA: TGTGCCAGCCTAAGACTAGCGGGGGGGGGGTACAATGAGCAGTTCTTC. The chain is built from TRBV6-2 or TRBV6-3 and TRBJ2-1, with 14 bases lining up with TRBD2. The CDR3 has 16 residues. V gave up 8 bases and J gave up 4 bases; unmatched junction bases: 7. The germline V gene has CDR1 MNHEY and CDR2 SVGEGT.

This clonotype has ten or more counts. The chain carries TRBV6-1 and TRBJ2-7; tentatively, D is TRBD1 (5 bases). The germline CDR1 and CDR2 sequences are MNHNS and SASEGT. Trimming left V 3 bases short and J 2 bases short, with 14 bases between. This CDR3 comprises 15 residues. CDR3 sequence: CASSDPLTGPYEQYF. The DNA of the CDR3 is TGTGCCAGCAGTGATCCCCTCACAGGACCCTACGAGCAGTACTTC.

The chain couples TRBV9 to TRBJ2-3; TRBD2 matches at 10 bases. Germline CDR1 SGDLS, CDR2 YYNGEE. V was pared by 5 bases and J by 5 bases, with 8 bases of the junction left unmatched. The CDR3 is 15 amino acids. Written as DNA, the CDR3 is TGTGCCAGCAGGGCGGGGCTAGCGGGAGAAGATACGCAGTATTTT. It encodes CASRAGLAGEDTQYF.

The CDR3 DNA reads as TGTGCCAGCAGTTACCTACTAGCCGGGGAGCTGTTTTTT. The encoded protein is CASSYLLAGELFF. This chain uses TRBV6-5 with TRBJ2-2; perhaps TRBD2 as D (5 bases). V was pared by 2 bases and J by 6 bases, with 7 bases between. This CDR3 spans 13 amino acids. CDR1 and CDR2 (germline): MNHEY, SVGAGI.

The V gene is TRBV9, the J gene TRBJ2-1; no reliable D call. Deletions cut 0 bases from V and 5 bases from J, with 12 bases between. Germline CDR1 reads SGDLS; CDR2 reads YYNGEE. The CDR3 consists of 15 residues. For the CDR3, the DNA is TGTGCCAGCAGCGTAGCGGACGGATCTCACAATGAGCAGTTCTTC. This encodes CASSVADGSHNEQFF.

The chain links TRBV9 to TRBJ2-5, with 11 bases lining up with TRBD2. The CDR3 has 16 amino acids. Germline V CDR1 and CDR2: SGDLS, YYNGEE. The ends lost 3 bases at V and 0 bases at J; junction bases unmatched: 4. CDR3 sequence: CASSALAGGYQETQYF. In DNA form, the CDR3 reads TGTGCCAGCAGCGCCCTAGCGGGGGGCTACCAAGAGACCCAGTACTTC.

The V call is TRBV10-3, the J call TRBJ2-2; 10 nucleotides match TRBD2. Unmatched junction bases numbered 7, after V lost 7 bases and J lost 8 bases. The CDR3 loop spans 14 amino acids. Germline CDR1 is ENHRY and CDR2 is SYGVKD. CDR3 region: CAITATSGLGELFF. The CDR3 coding sequence is TGTGCCATCACTGCGACTAGCGGGCTGGGGGAGCTGTTTTTT.

This clonotype was counted ten times or more. At one end, the junction sequence differs from germline, possibly due to a read error. The chain links TRBV5-1 to TRBJ1-3; TRBD1 matches at 10 bases. Germline CDR1 reads SGHRS; CDR2 reads YFSETQ. The CDR3 length is 15 residues. The CDR3, as DNA: TGTGCCAGCAGCTTAGACAGGGGGCCTGGAAACACCATATATTTT. This codes for CASSLDRGPGNTIYF.

This clonotype was counted at least ten times. The chain combines TRBV18 with TRBJ2-1; no definite D call. The CDR3 length is 13 residues. V dropped 2 bases and J dropped 6 bases, with 8 bases sitting between them. The germline gives CDR1 KGHSH, CDR2 LQKENI. The CDR3 bases are TGTGCCAGCTCACCAGCAGGCTTCAATGAGCAGTTCTTC. Its translation: CASSPAGFNEQFF.

The V call is TRBV12-3 or TRBV12-4, the J call TRBJ2-1; TRBD1 or TRBD2 may be the D gene (5 bases each). The CDR3 is 14 amino acids. V gave up 7 bases and J gave up 3 bases, with 13 bases separating them. CDR3 sequence: CASNSRGIYNEQFF. The CDR3 DNA follows: TGTGCCAGCAACTCACGGGGCATCTACAATGAGCAGTTCTTC.

The rearrangement links TRBV6-2 or TRBV6-3 to TRBJ2-7; 7 bases match TRBD1. Germline assignment: CDR1 MNHEY and CDR2 SVGEGT. J lost 9 bases, V lost 5 bases, and 4 bases had no gene match. CDR3 length equals 11 residues. DNA of the CDR3: TGTGCCAGCAGTGCCGGACAGGCGCAGTACTTC. Translating gives CASSAGQAQYF.

The chain employs TRBV29-1 and TRBJ2-3; 7 bases agree with TRBD2. Germline CDR1 is SQVTM and CDR2 is ANQGSEA. This CDR3 spans 11 amino acids. The CDR3 DNA reads as TGCGGGGTGGGGGGGGCAGATACGCAGTATTTT. Amino acids: CGVGGADTQYF.

The sample holds many counts of this clonotype. The chain is built from TRBV6-1 and TRBJ1-1; no firm D call. Trimming cost V 5 bases and J 4 bases, with 11 bases left between them. CDR3 length equals 13 residues. Germline V gene data show CDR1 as MNHNS and CDR2 as SASEGT. CDR3 in amino acids: CASSSGWATEAFF. The CDR3 region has the DNA TGTGCCAGCAGTTCTGGGTGGGCCACTGAAGCTTTCTTT.

In this sample, this clonotype turned up many times. The rearrangement links TRBV20-1 to TRBJ2-1, with TRBD1 as a possible D gene (5 bases). V shed 0 bases and J shed 3 bases, with 12 bases lying between them. CDR3 length: 15 amino acids. Germline V gene lookup returns CDR1 DFQATT and CDR2 SNEGSKA (reference sequence). The CDR3 here is CSARDPRDYYNEQFF. The DNA for the CDR3 is TGCAGTGCTAGAGATCCCAGGGATTACTACAATGAGCAGTTCTTC.

The gene calls are TRBV10-1 and TRBJ2-3; 9 bases align to TRBD1. Unmatched junction bases numbered 8, after V lost 3 bases and J lost 4 bases. This CDR3 has 16 residues. Looked up from germline, CDR1 is WNHNN and CDR2 is SYGVQD (reference sequence). CDR3 in DNA: TGCGCCAGCAGTGACCCCGGGACAGGGTACGCAGATACGCAGTATTTT. Translation: CASSDPGTGYADTQYF.